The entry below gives a single T cell receptor (beta chain) sequence along with its context. The CDR3 length is 17 residues. The germline gives CDR1 MNHEY, CDR2 SMNVEV (reference sequence). Trimming cost V 3 bases and J 2 bases; bases outside gene matches: 13. This specimen belongs to a study of blood T cell repertoires in COVID-19. As for the study in general: Sample material is recorded as cDNA or gDNA derived from T cells, B-cell-depleted T cells, or PBMCs.

Clones were sequenced by immunoSEQ multiplex PCR, and TCRdb holds only the in-frame ones, with some missing. The top ten hold roughly a sixth of the sample, which has roughly 100,000 clones, approximately 89% seen once. The gene calls are TRBV27 and TRBJ2-7; 7 bases are a match to TRBD2. The material sequenced was peripheral blood. The TCR was taken from an elderly woman in a cohort sampled during active COVID-19. The CDR3 protein is CASSFIPGGIGTYEQYF. The CDR3 DNA is TGTGCCAGCAGTTTTATCCCCGGGGGGATTGGGACCTACGAGCAGTACTTC.